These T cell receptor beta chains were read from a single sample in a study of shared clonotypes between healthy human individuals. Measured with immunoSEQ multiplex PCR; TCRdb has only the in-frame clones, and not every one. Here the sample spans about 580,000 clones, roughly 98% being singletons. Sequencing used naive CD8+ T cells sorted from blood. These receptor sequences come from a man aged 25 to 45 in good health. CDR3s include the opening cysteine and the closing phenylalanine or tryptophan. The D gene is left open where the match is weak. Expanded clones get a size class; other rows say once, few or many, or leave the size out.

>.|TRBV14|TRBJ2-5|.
TGTGCCAGCAGCCAAGATGTAGGATTCGGAGAGACCCAGTACTTC
CASSQDVGFGETQYF
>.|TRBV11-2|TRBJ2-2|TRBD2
TGTGCCAGCAGCTCCACAGCGGGAGCCCCCGGGGAGCTGTTTTTT
CASSSTAGAPGELFF
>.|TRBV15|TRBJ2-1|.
TGTGCCACCAGCAGAGAATTAAGGACCAATTTATTCTACAATGAGCAGTTCTTC
CATSRELRTNLFYNEQFF
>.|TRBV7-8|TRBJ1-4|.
TGTGCCAGCAGCTTAGGGATAACAGGGTTTAATGAAAAACTGTTTTTT
CASSLGITGFNEKLFF
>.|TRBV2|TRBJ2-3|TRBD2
TGTGCCAGCAGTGGACTAGCAACACAAGATACGCAGTATTTT
CASSGLATQDTQYF
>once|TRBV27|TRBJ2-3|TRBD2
TGTGCCAGCAGTTTGCGGACTAGTCGGAGCACAGATACGCAGTATTTT
CASSLRTSRSTDTQYF
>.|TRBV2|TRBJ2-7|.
TGTGCCAGCAGTGAAGCGCGGGGGACAGGATCCTACGAGCAGTACTTC
CASSEARGTGSYEQYF
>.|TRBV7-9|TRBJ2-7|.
TGTGCCAGCAGCTTAGCGGATAAGGATTCCTACGAGCAGTACTTC
CASSLADKDSYEQYF
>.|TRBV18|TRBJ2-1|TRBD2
TGTGCCAGCTCACCACAGCCTAGCGGGAGGGCTGAGCAGTTCTTC
CASSPQPSGRAEQFF
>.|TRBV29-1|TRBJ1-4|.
TGCAGCGTTGAAGATATCTCAGGGGCTAATGAAAAACTGTTTTTT
CSVEDISGANEKLFF
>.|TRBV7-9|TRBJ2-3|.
TGTGCCAGCAATCTACGGGGAGCGGAGGCAGATACGCAGTATTTT
CASNLRGAEADTQYF
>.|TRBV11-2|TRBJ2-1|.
TGTGCCAGCAGCTTCCTTGGCATCTACAATGAGCAGTTCTTC
CASSFLGIYNEQFF
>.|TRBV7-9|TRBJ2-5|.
TGTGCCAGCAGCCGAAGAACTAGAATTAACTTC
CASSRRTRINF
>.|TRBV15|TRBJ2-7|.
TGTGCCACCGAAGCCGGTCGGGGAGTCGACGAGCAGTACTTC
CATEAGRGVDEQYF
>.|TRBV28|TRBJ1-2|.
TGTGCCAGCAGTACAGGGAACTATGGCTACACCTTC
CASSTGNYGYTF
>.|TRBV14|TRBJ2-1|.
TGTGCCAGCAGCCTCTCCCTAGGCAGATACAATGAGCAGTTCTTC
CASSLSLGRYNEQFF
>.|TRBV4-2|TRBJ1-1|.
TGTGCCAGCAGCCAAGCTTTCCCCGGAAACACTGAAGCTTTCTTT
CASSQAFPGNTEAFF
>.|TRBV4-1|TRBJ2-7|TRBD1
TGCGCCAGCAGCCACCTAACAGGGGTCTCCTACGAGCAGTACTTC
CASSHLTGVSYEQYF
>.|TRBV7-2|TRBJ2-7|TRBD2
TGTGCCAGCAGCGTTTGGACTAGCGGGAATTCCGAGCAGTACTTC
CASSVWTSGNSEQYF
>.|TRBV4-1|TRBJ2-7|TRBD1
TGCGCCAGCAGCCATAGGACAGGGGGCTACGAGCAGTACTTC
CASSHRTGGYEQYF
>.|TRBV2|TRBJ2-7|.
TGTGCCAGCAGTGTACCGGGACGGCTGACCTCTCCGGAGCAGTACTTC
CASSVPGRLTSPEQYF
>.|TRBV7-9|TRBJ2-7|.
TGTGCCAGCAGCCACCCCGTGGAGGGAGCGCAGTACTTC
CASSHPVEGAQYF
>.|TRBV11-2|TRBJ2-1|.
TGTGCCAGCAGCTTAGTCTTCAGCTTAAACAATGAGCAGTTCTTC
CASSLVFSLNNEQFF
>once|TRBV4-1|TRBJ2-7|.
TGCGCCAGCAGCCAGGCCTCTGGTGGGGTCTACGAGCAGTACTTC
CASSQASGGVYEQYF
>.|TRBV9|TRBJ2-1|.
TGTGCCAGCAGCGTATGGGGAGATGAGCAGTTCTTC
CASSVWGDEQFF
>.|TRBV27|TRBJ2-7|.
TGTGCCAGCAGTTTATCGGACAGTCGAACCTACGAGCAGTACTTC
CASSLSDSRTYEQYF
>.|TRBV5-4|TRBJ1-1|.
TGTGCCAGCAGCCCTGGACCAGCGAACACTGAAGCTTTCTTT
CASSPGPANTEAFF
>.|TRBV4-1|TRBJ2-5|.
TGCGCCAGCAGCCAAGTCAGGGAGACCCAGTACTTC
CASSQVRETQYF
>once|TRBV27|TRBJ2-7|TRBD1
TGTGCCAGCAGTTCCCGCCAGGGGGAATCCTACGAGCAGTACTTC
CASSSRQGESYEQYF
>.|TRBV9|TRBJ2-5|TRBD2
TGTGCCAGCAGCGTAGCGGCGGGGTTAGCGGGAGGGACCCGGCCGGAGACCCAGTACTTC
CASSVAAGLAGGTRPETQYF
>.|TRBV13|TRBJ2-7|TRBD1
TGTGCCAGCAGCCCAGGACAGGGAAGCTCCTACGAGCAGTACTTC
CASSPGQGSSYEQYF
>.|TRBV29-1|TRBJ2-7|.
TGCAGCGTTGAATCGCCAGGACAGCTCTCCTACGAGCAGTACTTC
CSVESPGQLSYEQYF
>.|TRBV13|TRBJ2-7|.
TGTGCCAGCAGCTTACGAGGGATCTCCTACGAGCAGTACTTC
CASSLRGISYEQYF
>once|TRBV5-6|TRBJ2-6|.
TGTGCCAGCAGCCGGAAGACAGGTGGACGGGCCAACGTCCTGACTTTC
CASSRKTGGRANVLTF
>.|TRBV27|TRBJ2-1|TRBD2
TGTGCCAGCAGCCCGGGACTAGCGGGAGTAGGTGAGCAGTTCTTC
CASSPGLAGVGEQFF
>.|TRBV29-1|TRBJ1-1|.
TGCAGCGTTGTATCTACCGACTTCATGAACACTGAAGCTTTCTTT
CSVVSTDFMNTEAFF
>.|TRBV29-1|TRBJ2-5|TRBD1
TGCAGCGTTGAGTTGGCGCACAGGGGCGGGTGGGATGAGACCCAGTACTTC
CSVELAHRGGWDETQYF
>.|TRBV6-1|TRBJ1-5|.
TGTGCCAGCAGGGAGGGCGGCAATCAGCCCCAGCATTTT
CASREGGNQPQHF
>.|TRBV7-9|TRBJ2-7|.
TGTGCCAGCAGCCCCCCGGGACTCCAACCCTACGAGCAGTACTTC
CASSPPGLQPYEQYF
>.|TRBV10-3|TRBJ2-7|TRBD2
TGTGCCATCAGTGAGCCAAGGACTAGCGGCGAATACTCCTACGAGCAGTACTTC
CAISEPRTSGEYSYEQYF
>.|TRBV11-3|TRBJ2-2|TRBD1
TGTGCCAGCAGCTTAGGCAGGGGGAATTTGAACACCGGGGAGCTGTTTTTT
CASSLGRGNLNTGELFF
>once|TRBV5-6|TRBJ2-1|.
TGTGCCAGCAGCTTGAGGTCGGACAATGAGCAGTTCTTC
CASSLRSDNEQFF
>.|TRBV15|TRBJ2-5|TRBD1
TGTGCCACCAGCAGCCCGACAGGGGCTCTCCAAGAGACCCAGTACTTC
CATSSPTGALQETQYF